Reported below is one T cell receptor (beta chain). The antigen remains undetermined. Sample time point: blood 4 weeks post-SBRT, at nephrectomy. Treatment of the sample: 15 Gy SBRT to primary tumor, nephrectomy 4 weeks later. The data belong to a study of radiation and T cells in renal cell carcinoma. Whole-study results and caveats: Without pretreatment biopsies, baseline tumor clonotype presence was undetermined. In blood, top tumor clones expanded by 2 weeks, shrinking by 4.

TCRdb keeps only in-frame clones here, not all; method: immunoSEQ multiplex PCR. This sample has 75,000 to 90,000 clones, with approximately 90% found just once. The length of the CDR3 is 14 residues. CDR1 and CDR2 from the germline V gene are SGHDT and YYEEEE. J lost 3 bases, V lost 4 bases, and 4 bases had no gene match. Sample: blood, taken from a patient whose treatment included radiotherapy and nephrectomy. This clonotype was obtained from a woman in her 70s with renal cell carcinoma. V gene TRBV5-6 combines with J gene TRBJ2-7; TRBD1 agrees at 10 bases. The CDR3 is CASSDRDRGYEQYF. The CDR3 region has the DNA TGTGCCAGCAGCGACCGGGACAGGGGCTACGAGCAGTACTTC.